This T cell receptor (beta chain) was sequenced in a study of blood T cell repertoires in COVID-19. The overall study: Spain, Italy and the United States supplied samples that represented acute and convalescent COVID-19. T cells, B-cell-depleted T cells, or PBMCs supplied cDNA or gDNA.

Germline V lookup: CDR1 SGHKS, CDR2 YYEKEE (reference sequence). The CDR3 loop spans 15 amino acids. V shed 1 base and J shed 5 bases, with 16 bases lying between them. Authors' data handling: Reference gene primer amplification in the assay estimated nucleated cell counts. Using immunoSEQ multiplex PCR, the repertoire was profiled, and TCRdb retains in-frame clones only, with some absent. Clone size and V and J calls were adopted from that table, with D and trimming inferred from the DNA. The sample holds about 81,000 clones, roughly 90% seen once. The sequencing input was peripheral blood. The TCR comes from a man between 65 and 79 years old with active or convalescent COVID-19. The chain is built from TRBV5-5 and TRBJ2-7, with D perhaps TRBD2 (6 bases). This CDR3 is CASSLIFGGIHEQYF. The CDR3 DNA sequence: TGTGCCAGCAGCTTGATCTTCGGGGGTATCCACGAGCAGTACTTC.